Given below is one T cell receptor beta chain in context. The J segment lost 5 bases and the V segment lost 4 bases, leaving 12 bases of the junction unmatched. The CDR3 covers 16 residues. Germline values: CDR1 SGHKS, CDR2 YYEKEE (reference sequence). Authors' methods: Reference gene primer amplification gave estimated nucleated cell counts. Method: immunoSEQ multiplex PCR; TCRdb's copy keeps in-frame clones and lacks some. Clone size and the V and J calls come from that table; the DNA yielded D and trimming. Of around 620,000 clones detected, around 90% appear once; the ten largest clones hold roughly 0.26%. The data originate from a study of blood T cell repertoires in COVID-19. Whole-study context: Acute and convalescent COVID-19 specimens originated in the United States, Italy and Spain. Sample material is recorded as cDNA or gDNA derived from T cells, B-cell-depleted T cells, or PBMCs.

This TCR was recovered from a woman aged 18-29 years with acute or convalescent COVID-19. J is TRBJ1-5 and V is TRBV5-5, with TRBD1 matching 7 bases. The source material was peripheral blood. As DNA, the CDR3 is TGTGCCAGCAGCGTACTCTCTGACAGGGTCCATCAGCCCCAGCATTTT. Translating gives CASSVLSDRVHQPQHF.